These T cell receptor beta chains were read from a single sample in a study of cytomegalovirus exposure and HLA in healthy donors. Sequenced by immunoSEQ multiplex PCR; TCRdb stores in-frame clones only, minus some. In the table there are 150,000 to 200,000 clones, roughly 60% of which are singletons. Input material: PBMCs. The receptors were gathered from a man aged 40-55 years in good health and CMV-seronegative. The CDR3 runs from the conserved cysteine through the conserved F or W. Fields, in order: clone size, J gene, V gene, D gene, CDR3 DNA, CDR3 protein. The D gene is left open where the match is weak. Only part of the rows carry a size: once, few, many, or a class if the clone is expanded.

clone size: few; J gene: TRBJ2-1; V gene: TRBV5-4; D gene: NA; CDR3 DNA: TGTGCCAGCAGCTCGGCTCTGGGCGATGAGCAGTTCTTC; CDR3 protein: CASSSALGDEQFF
clone size: few; J gene: TRBJ2-7; V gene: TRBV11-2; D gene: NA; CDR3 DNA: TGTGCCAGCAGCTTAGCGGGTGTGGCCGAGCAGTACTTC; CDR3 protein: CASSLAGVAEQYF
clone size: NA; J gene: TRBJ1-3; V gene: TRBV12-5; D gene: TRBD1; CDR3 DNA: TGTGCTAGTGGTTTTCCCCCGGGACAGGGGCCACTCCGCCCTGGAAACACCATATATTTT; CDR3 protein: CASGFPPGQGPLRPGNTIYF
clone size: once; J gene: TRBJ2-1; V gene: TRBV5-1; D gene: NA; CDR3 DNA: TGCGCCAGCACCCTCGACAGGAATCCTTACAATGAGCAGTTCTTC; CDR3 protein: CASTLDRNPYNEQFF
clone size: NA; J gene: TRBJ2-7; V gene: TRBV11-3; D gene: NA; CDR3 DNA: TGTGCCAGCAGCCCACCTGGGGCCGGCGACGAGCAGTACTTC; CDR3 protein: CASSPPGAGDEQYF
clone size: NA; J gene: TRBJ2-3; V gene: TRBV9; D gene: TRBD2; CDR3 DNA: TGTGCCAGCAGCACTTGGACTAGCGGGCTCGATACGCAGTATTTT; CDR3 protein: CASSTWTSGLDTQYF
clone size: NA; J gene: TRBJ1-2; V gene: TRBV7-9; D gene: TRBD1; CDR3 DNA: TGTGCCAGCAGCTATTTTTTACAGGGGGCTAACTATGGCTACACCTTC; CDR3 protein: CASSYFLQGANYGYTF
clone size: NA; J gene: TRBJ2-1; V gene: TRBV2; D gene: NA; CDR3 DNA: TGTGCCAGCAGACGAGGAGGGAACAATGAGCAGTTCTTC; CDR3 protein: CASRRGGNNEQFF
clone size: once; J gene: TRBJ2-5; V gene: TRBV6-4; D gene: TRBD2; CDR3 DNA: TGTACTGGGGGCGGGGGGGAGGGGTTAGAAGAGACCCAGTACTTC; CDR3 protein: CTGGGGEGLEETQYF
clone size: NA; J gene: TRBJ2-3; V gene: TRBV7-9; D gene: TRBD2; CDR3 DNA: TGTGCCAGCAGCTTAGGGGGGACTAGACCAGATACGCAGTATTTT; CDR3 protein: CASSLGGTRPDTQYF
clone size: NA; J gene: TRBJ1-1; V gene: TRBV5-4; D gene: TRBD1; CDR3 DNA: TGTGCCACCCAAAAGGGACAGAGGACTGAAGCTTTCTTT; CDR3 protein: CATQKGQRTEAFF
clone size: NA; J gene: TRBJ1-1; V gene: TRBV7-8; D gene: NA; CDR3 DNA: TGTGCCAGCAGCTCATCTCAGGGGATAGGCACTGAAGCTTTCTTT; CDR3 protein: CASSSSQGIGTEAFF
clone size: NA; J gene: TRBJ1-2; V gene: TRBV6-1; D gene: NA; CDR3 DNA: TGTGCCAGCAGTGGTCACAGCGGCCCTAACTATGGCTACACCTTC; CDR3 protein: CASSGHSGPNYGYTF
clone size: once; J gene: TRBJ2-2; V gene: TRBV4-1; D gene: TRBD1; CDR3 DNA: TGCGCCAGCAGCCAAGCCGGGGCAGGGGGCAACACCGGGGAGCTGTTTTTT; CDR3 protein: CASSQAGAGGNTGELFF
clone size: NA; J gene: TRBJ2-2; V gene: TRBV29-1; D gene: NA; CDR3 DNA: TGCAGCGTTGCGCCAGCTTCGCCGAGGGCCGGGGAGCTGTTTTTT; CDR3 protein: CSVAPASPRAGELFF
clone size: NA; J gene: TRBJ2-3; V gene: TRBV7-3; D gene: NA; CDR3 DNA: TGTGCCAGCGGGACTTTCACAGATACGCAGTATTTT; CDR3 protein: CASGTFTDTQYF
clone size: once; J gene: TRBJ1-1; V gene: TRBV28; D gene: TRBD1; CDR3 DNA: TGTGCCACCCACCTTACGGGGCAGGGGGCTTCGATCACTGAAGCTTTCTTT; CDR3 protein: CATHLTGQGASITEAFF
clone size: few; J gene: TRBJ2-1; V gene: TRBV18; D gene: NA; CDR3 DNA: TGTGCCAGCTCACCCGGGGGATATGAGCAGTTCTTC; CDR3 protein: CASSPGGYEQFF